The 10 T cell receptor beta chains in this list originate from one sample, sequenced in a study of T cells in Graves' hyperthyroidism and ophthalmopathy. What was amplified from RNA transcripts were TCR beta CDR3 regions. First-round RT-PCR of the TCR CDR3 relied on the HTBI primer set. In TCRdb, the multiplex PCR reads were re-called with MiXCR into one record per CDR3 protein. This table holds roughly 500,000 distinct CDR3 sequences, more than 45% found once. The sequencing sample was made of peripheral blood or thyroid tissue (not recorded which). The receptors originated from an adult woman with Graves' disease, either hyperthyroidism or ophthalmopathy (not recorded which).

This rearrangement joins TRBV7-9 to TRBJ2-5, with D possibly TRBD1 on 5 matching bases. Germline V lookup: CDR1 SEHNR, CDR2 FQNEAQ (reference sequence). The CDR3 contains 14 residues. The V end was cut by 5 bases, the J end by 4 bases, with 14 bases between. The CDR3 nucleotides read TGTGCCAGCAGCGTTCAGGGTGGCGGAGAGACCCAGTACTTC. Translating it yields CASSVQGGGETQYF.

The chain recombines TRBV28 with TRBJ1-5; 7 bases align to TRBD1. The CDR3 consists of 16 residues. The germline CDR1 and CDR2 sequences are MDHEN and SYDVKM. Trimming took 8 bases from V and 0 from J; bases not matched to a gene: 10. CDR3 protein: CASRGQTEYSNQPQHF. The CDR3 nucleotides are TGTGCCAGCCGGGGACAGACCGAATATAGCAATCAGCCCCAGCATTTT.

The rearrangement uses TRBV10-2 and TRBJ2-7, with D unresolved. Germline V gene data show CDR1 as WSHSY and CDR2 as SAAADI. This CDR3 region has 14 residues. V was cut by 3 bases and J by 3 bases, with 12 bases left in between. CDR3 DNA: TGCGCCAGCAGTGACAACCTAGACGGCTACGAGCAGTACTTC. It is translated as CASSDNLDGYEQYF.

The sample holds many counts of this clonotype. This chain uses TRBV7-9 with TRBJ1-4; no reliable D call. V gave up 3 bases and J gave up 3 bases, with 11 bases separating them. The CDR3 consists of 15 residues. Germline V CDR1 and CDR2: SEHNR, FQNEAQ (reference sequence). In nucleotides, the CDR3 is TGTGCCAGCAGCTTCGCCGGATCTTCTAATGAAAAACTGTTTTTT. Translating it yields CASSFAGSSNEKLFF.

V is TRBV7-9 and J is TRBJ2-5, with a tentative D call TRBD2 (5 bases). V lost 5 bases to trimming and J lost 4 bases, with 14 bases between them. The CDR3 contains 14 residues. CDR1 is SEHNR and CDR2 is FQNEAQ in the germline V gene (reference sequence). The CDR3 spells CASSPLLGRETQYF. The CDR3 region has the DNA TGTGCCAGCAGCCCGTTGTTAGGGAGAGAGACCCAGTACTTC.

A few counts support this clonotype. In nucleotides, the CDR3 is TGTGCCAGCAGTGAAGGAGGCAACGTCCTGACTTTC. This encodes CASSEGGNVLTF. V gene TRBV12-3 or TRBV12-4 combines with J gene TRBJ2-6; maybe TRBD2 (5 bases). V lost 5 bases, J lost 9 bases, and 8 bases lay in between. The CDR3 consists of 12 residues.

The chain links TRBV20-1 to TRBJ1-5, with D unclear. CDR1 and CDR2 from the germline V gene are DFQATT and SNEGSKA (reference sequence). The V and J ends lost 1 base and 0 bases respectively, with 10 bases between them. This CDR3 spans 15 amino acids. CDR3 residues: CSARAPPVSNQPQHF. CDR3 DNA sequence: TGCAGTGCTAGAGCCCCGCCAGTTAGCAATCAGCCCCAGCATTTT.

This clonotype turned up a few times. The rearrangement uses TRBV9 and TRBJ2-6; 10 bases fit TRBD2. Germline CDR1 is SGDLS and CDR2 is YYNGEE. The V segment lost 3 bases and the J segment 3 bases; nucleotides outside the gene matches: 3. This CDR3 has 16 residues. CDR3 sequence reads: CASSELAGYGANVLTF. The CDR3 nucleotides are TGTGCCAGCAGCGAACTAGCGGGATATGGGGCCAACGTCCTGACTTTC.

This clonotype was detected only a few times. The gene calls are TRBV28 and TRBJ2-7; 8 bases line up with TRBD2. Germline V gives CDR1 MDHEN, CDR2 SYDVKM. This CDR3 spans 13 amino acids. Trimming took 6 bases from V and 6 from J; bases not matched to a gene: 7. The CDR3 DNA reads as TGTGCCAGCAGACCGAGCGGGAGTGGCGAGCAGTACTTC. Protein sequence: CASRPSGSGEQYF.

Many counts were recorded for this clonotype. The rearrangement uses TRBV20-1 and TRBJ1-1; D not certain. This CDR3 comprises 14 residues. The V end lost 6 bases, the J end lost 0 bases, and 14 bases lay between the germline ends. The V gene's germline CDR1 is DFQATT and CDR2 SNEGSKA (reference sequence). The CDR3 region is CSAIPWAMNTEAFF. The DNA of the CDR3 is TGCAGTGCGATACCCTGGGCAATGAACACTGAAGCTTTCTTT.